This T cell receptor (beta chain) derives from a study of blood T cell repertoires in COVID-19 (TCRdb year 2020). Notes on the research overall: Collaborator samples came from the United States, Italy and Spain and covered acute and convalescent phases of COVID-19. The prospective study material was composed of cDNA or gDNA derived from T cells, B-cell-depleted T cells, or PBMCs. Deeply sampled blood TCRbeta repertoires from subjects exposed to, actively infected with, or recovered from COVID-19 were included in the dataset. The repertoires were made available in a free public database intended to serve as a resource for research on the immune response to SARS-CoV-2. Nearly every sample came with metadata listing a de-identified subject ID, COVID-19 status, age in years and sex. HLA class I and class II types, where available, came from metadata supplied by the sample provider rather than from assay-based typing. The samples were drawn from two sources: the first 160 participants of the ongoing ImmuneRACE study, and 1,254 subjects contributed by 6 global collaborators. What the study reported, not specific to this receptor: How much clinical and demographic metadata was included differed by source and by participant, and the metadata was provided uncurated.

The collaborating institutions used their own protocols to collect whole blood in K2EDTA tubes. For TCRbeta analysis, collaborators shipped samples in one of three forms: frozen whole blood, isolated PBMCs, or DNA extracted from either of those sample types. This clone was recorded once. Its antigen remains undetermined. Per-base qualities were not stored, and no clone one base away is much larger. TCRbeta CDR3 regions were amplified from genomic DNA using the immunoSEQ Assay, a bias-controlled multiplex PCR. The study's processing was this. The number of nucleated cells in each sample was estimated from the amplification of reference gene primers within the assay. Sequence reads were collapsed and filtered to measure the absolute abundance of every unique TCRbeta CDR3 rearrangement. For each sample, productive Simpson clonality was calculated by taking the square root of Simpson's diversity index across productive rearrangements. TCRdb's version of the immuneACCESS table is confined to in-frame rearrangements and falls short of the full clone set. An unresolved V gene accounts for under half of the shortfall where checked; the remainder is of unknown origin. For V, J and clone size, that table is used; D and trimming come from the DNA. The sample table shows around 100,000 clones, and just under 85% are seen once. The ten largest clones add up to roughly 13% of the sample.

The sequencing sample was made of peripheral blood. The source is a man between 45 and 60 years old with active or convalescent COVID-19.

The CDR3 loop reads CSAGQGGTEAFF. The nucleotide sequence reads as follows: TGCAGCGCCGGACAGGGGGGAACTGAAGCTTTCTTT. This receptor chain uses TRBV29-1 and TRBJ1-1, and TRBD1 aligns with 10 junction nucleotides. Including the terminal cysteine and phenylalanine, the CDR3 comprises 12 residues. Of the read, only the CDR3 DNA is kept; its 36 bases are in frame from base 1. For this chain, trimming is 7 bases at the V end and 5 bases at the J end, and the number of junction bases without a gene match is 4. CDR1 and CDR2, per the germline V gene, are SQVTM and ANQGSEA.